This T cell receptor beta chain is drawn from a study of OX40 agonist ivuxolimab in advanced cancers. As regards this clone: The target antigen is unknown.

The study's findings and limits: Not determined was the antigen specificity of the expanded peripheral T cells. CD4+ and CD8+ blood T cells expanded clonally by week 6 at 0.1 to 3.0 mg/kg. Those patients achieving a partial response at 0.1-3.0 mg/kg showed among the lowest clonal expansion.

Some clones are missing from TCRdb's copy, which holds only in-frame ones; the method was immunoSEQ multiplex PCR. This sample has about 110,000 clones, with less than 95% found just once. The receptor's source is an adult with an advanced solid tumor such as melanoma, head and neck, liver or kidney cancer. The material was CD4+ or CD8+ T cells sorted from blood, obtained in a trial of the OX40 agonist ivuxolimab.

In DNA form, the CDR3 reads TGCGCCAGCAGCTCCGAGGGGGCAGCTGATCAGCCCCAGCATTTT. Its protein is CASSSEGAADQPQHF. The chain carries TRBV5-1 and TRBJ1-5; 7 bases are shared with TRBD1. The CDR3 sequence is 15 residues long. Germline loops: CDR1 SGHRS, CDR2 YFSETQ. With V trimmed by 3 bases and J by 5 bases, 8 bases remained unmatched.